The rows below give T cell receptor beta chains drawn from one sample of a study of T cell responses to AZD1222 COVID-19 vaccine. Libraries were prepared by immunoSEQ multiplex PCR; TCRdb keeps only in-frame clonotypes and omits some of them. The repertoire holds tens of thousands of clones, with around 90% as singletons. The input for sequencing was peripheral blood, taken on day 0 of AZD1222 vaccination. The receptors stem from an adult in good health. The CDR3 runs from the conserved cysteine through the conserved F or W. The D gene is left open where the match is weak. The size field is filled for only some rows; it gives once, few, many or a size class.

d_call: -; clone_size: -; v_call: TRBV5-1; j_call: TRBJ2-6; cdr3_aa: CASSLDSGANVLTF; cdr3_nt: TGCGCCAGCAGCTTAGACTCTGGGGCCAACGTCCTGACTTTC
d_call: -; clone_size: -; v_call: TRBV12-3/TRBV12-4; j_call: TRBJ2-7; cdr3_aa: CASREGLSTKQYF; cdr3_nt: TGTGCCAGCAGGGAAGGACTATCTACGAAGCAGTACTTC
d_call: -; clone_size: -; v_call: TRBV5-6; j_call: TRBJ1-5; cdr3_aa: CASSLAGGNQPQHF; cdr3_nt: TGTGCCAGCAGCTTGGCCGGAGGGAATCAGCCCCAGCATTTT
d_call: TRBD2; clone_size: -; v_call: TRBV7-8; j_call: TRBJ2-7; cdr3_aa: CASSPGTKSSEQYF; cdr3_nt: TGTGCCAGCAGCCCCGGGACTAAGTCGTCCGAGCAGTACTTC
d_call: -; clone_size: -; v_call: TRBV24-1; j_call: TRBJ2-2; cdr3_aa: CATNQDFAGELFF; cdr3_nt: TGTGCCACTAACCAAGACTTCGCCGGGGAGCTGTTTTTT
d_call: -; clone_size: -; v_call: TRBV5-1; j_call: TRBJ1-1; cdr3_aa: CASSLGSGSYTEAFF; cdr3_nt: TGCGCCAGCAGCTTGGGGTCAGGGTCGTACACTGAAGCTTTCTTT
d_call: -; clone_size: -; v_call: TRBV30; j_call: TRBJ2-7; cdr3_aa: CAWSVWSGAYEQYF; cdr3_nt: TGTGCCTGGAGTGTATGGTCCGGGGCCTACGAGCAGTACTTC
d_call: -; clone_size: few; v_call: TRBV15; j_call: TRBJ1-4; cdr3_aa: CATSRDRSGEKLFF; cdr3_nt: TGTGCCACCAGCAGAGATCGGTCTGGCGAAAAACTGTTTTTT
d_call: -; clone_size: -; v_call: TRBV27; j_call: TRBJ1-5; cdr3_aa: CASSFGVNQPQHF; cdr3_nt: TGTGCCAGCAGTTTTGGGGTGAATCAGCCCCAGCATTTT
d_call: -; clone_size: -; v_call: TRBV5-1; j_call: TRBJ1-4; cdr3_aa: CASSFDTVDEKLFF; cdr3_nt: TGCGCCAGCAGCTTTGACACTGTGGATGAAAAACTGTTTTTT
d_call: -; clone_size: -; v_call: TRBV4-2; j_call: TRBJ1-2; cdr3_aa: CASSADGPYGYTF; cdr3_nt: TGTGCCAGCAGCGCTGACGGCCCCTATGGCTACACCTTC
d_call: -; clone_size: -; v_call: TRBV2; j_call: TRBJ1-3; cdr3_aa: CASSEGGRIGQGNTIYF; cdr3_nt: TGTGCCAGCAGTGAAGGGGGCCGGATCGGACAGGGAAACACCATATATTTT
d_call: -; clone_size: -; v_call: TRBV27; j_call: TRBJ2-7; cdr3_aa: CASTGAGYEQYF; cdr3_nt: TGTGCCAGCACAGGGGCTGGCTACGAGCAGTACTTC
d_call: TRBD1; clone_size: -; v_call: TRBV7-9; j_call: TRBJ1-1; cdr3_aa: CASSYTGAEAFF; cdr3_nt: TGTGCCAGCAGTTACACAGGGGCTGAAGCTTTCTTT
d_call: TRBD2; clone_size: -; v_call: TRBV5-1; j_call: TRBJ2-3; cdr3_aa: CASSLSDRNLAGVGTDTQYF; cdr3_nt: TGCGCCAGCAGCTTGTCAGACAGAAACCTAGCGGGAGTGGGCACAGATACGCAGTATTTT
d_call: -; clone_size: -; v_call: TRBV12-5; j_call: TRBJ1-1; cdr3_aa: CASGLAGREVSEAFF; cdr3_nt: TGTGCTAGTGGTTTGGCAGGGAGGGAGGTGAGTGAAGCTTTCTTT
d_call: TRBD1; clone_size: few; v_call: TRBV29-1; j_call: TRBJ1-1; cdr3_aa: CSVLPVDRVDEAFF; cdr3_nt: TGCAGCGTTCTCCCAGTCGACAGGGTAGATGAAGCTTTCTTT
d_call: TRBD1; clone_size: -; v_call: TRBV18; j_call: TRBJ2-1; cdr3_aa: CASSPRDRVDYNEQFF; cdr3_nt: TGTGCCAGCTCACCTCGGGACAGGGTAGACTACAATGAGCAGTTCTTC
d_call: TRBD2; clone_size: -; v_call: TRBV18; j_call: TRBJ2-1; cdr3_aa: CASSPRTSGREYNEQFF; cdr3_nt: TGTGCCAGCTCACCAAGGACTAGCGGGAGGGAGTACAATGAGCAGTTCTTC
d_call: -; clone_size: -; v_call: TRBV5-6; j_call: TRBJ1-2; cdr3_aa: CASSLEAAYGYTF; cdr3_nt: TGTGCCAGCAGCTTGGAAGCGGCCTATGGCTACACCTTC
d_call: -; clone_size: -; v_call: TRBV5-1; j_call: TRBJ2-1; cdr3_aa: CASSLGNSGEQFF; cdr3_nt: TGCGCCAGCAGCTTAGGGAATTCTGGTGAGCAGTTCTTC
d_call: TRBD2; clone_size: -; v_call: TRBV6-5; j_call: TRBJ2-3; cdr3_aa: CASSRLAASTDTQYF; cdr3_nt: TGTGCCAGCAGCCGACTAGCCGCTAGCACAGATACGCAGTATTTT
d_call: TRBD2; clone_size: -; v_call: TRBV5-4; j_call: TRBJ2-2; cdr3_aa: CASSVGLAGVNTGELFF; cdr3_nt: TGTGCCAGCAGCGTTGGACTAGCGGGAGTGAACACCGGGGAGCTGTTTTTT
d_call: TRBD2; clone_size: -; v_call: TRBV28; j_call: TRBJ2-1; cdr3_aa: CASSHTLERETSYNEQFF; cdr3_nt: TGTGCCAGCAGTCATACGTTAGAGCGGGAGACATCCTACAATGAGCAGTTCTTC
d_call: -; clone_size: -; v_call: TRBV9; j_call: TRBJ2-1; cdr3_aa: CASNEDGGGPYNEQFF; cdr3_nt: TGTGCCAGCAACGAAGACGGGGGAGGACCCTACAATGAGCAGTTCTTC
d_call: -; clone_size: -; v_call: TRBV5-1; j_call: TRBJ2-2; cdr3_aa: CASSLEDRNTGELFF; cdr3_nt: TGCGCCAGCAGCTTGGAGGACAGGAACACCGGGGAGCTGTTTTTT
d_call: TRBD2; clone_size: -; v_call: TRBV7-3; j_call: TRBJ2-1; cdr3_aa: CASSLRGLAGDNEQFF; cdr3_nt: TGTGCCAGCAGCTTACGTGGACTAGCGGGAGACAATGAGCAGTTCTTC
d_call: TRBD2; clone_size: -; v_call: TRBV30; j_call: TRBJ2-7; cdr3_aa: CAWSSGGDYEQYF; cdr3_nt: TGTGCCTGGAGTTCCGGGGGGGACTACGAGCAGTACTTC
d_call: TRBD2; clone_size: -; v_call: TRBV2; j_call: TRBJ2-3; cdr3_aa: CASSDWVSGSTDTQYF; cdr3_nt: TGTGCCAGCAGTGACTGGGTTAGCGGGAGCACAGATACGCAGTATTTT
d_call: TRBD2; clone_size: -; v_call: TRBV2; j_call: TRBJ2-1; cdr3_aa: CASSVPGTSANEQFF; cdr3_nt: TGTGCCAGCAGTGTTCCCGGGACTAGCGCCAATGAGCAGTTCTTC
d_call: -; clone_size: -; v_call: TRBV7-2; j_call: TRBJ1-4; cdr3_aa: CASSASVGGEKLFF; cdr3_nt: TGTGCCAGCAGCGCCTCTGTGGGAGGGGAAAAACTGTTTTTT
d_call: -; clone_size: few; v_call: TRBV2; j_call: TRBJ1-1; cdr3_aa: CASSPRGNTEAFF; cdr3_nt: TGTGCCAGCAGTCCAAGAGGGAACACTGAAGCTTTCTTT
d_call: TRBD2; clone_size: -; v_call: TRBV15; j_call: TRBJ2-7; cdr3_aa: CATSKTSGSTGTYEQYF; cdr3_nt: TGTGCCACCAGCAAGACTAGCGGGAGTACGGGAACCTACGAGCAGTACTTC
d_call: -; clone_size: -; v_call: TRBV12-3/TRBV12-4; j_call: TRBJ1-2; cdr3_aa: CASSPWTAYGYTF; cdr3_nt: TGTGCCAGCAGCCCTTGGACAGCCTATGGCTACACCTTC
d_call: -; clone_size: -; v_call: TRBV6-1; j_call: TRBJ2-1; cdr3_aa: CASSETSYNEQFF; cdr3_nt: TGTGCCAGCAGTGAAACGTCCTACAATGAGCAGTTCTTC
d_call: -; clone_size: -; v_call: TRBV5-6; j_call: TRBJ1-3; cdr3_aa: CASSLFVGSLGNTIYF; cdr3_nt: TGTGCCAGCAGCTTGTTTGTGGGGTCGCTCGGAAACACCATATATTTT
d_call: -; clone_size: -; v_call: TRBV19; j_call: TRBJ2-5; cdr3_aa: CASSRDYQETQYF; cdr3_nt: TGTGCCAGTAGTCGGGACTACCAAGAGACCCAGTACTTC
d_call: TRBD2; clone_size: -; v_call: TRBV6-2/TRBV6-3; j_call: TRBJ2-1; cdr3_aa: CASSRLAGGHYNEQFF; cdr3_nt: TGTGCCAGCAGCCGACTAGCGGGAGGGCACTACAATGAGCAGTTCTTC
d_call: -; clone_size: -; v_call: TRBV10-3; j_call: TRBJ2-3; cdr3_aa: CAAQSQTDTQYF; cdr3_nt: TGTGCCGCCCAATCTCAGACAGATACGCAGTATTTT
d_call: -; clone_size: -; v_call: TRBV28; j_call: TRBJ1-5; cdr3_aa: CASSLEGGLGVGQPQHF; cdr3_nt: TGTGCCAGCAGCCTTGAGGGGGGGCTTGGGGTCGGTCAGCCCCAGCATTTT
d_call: TRBD1; clone_size: -; v_call: TRBV13; j_call: TRBJ1-3; cdr3_aa: CASSLRTGLISGNTIYF; cdr3_nt: TGTGCCAGCAGCTTACGGACAGGGCTTATCTCTGGAAACACCATATATTTT
d_call: -; clone_size: -; v_call: TRBV28; j_call: TRBJ2-6; cdr3_aa: CASSGGLGKGKSGANVLTF; cdr3_nt: TGTGCCAGCAGCGGGGGACTGGGTAAAGGAAAATCTGGGGCCAACGTCCTGACTTTC
d_call: -; clone_size: -; v_call: TRBV11-2; j_call: TRBJ2-5; cdr3_aa: CASSLSLAGIFKETQYF; cdr3_nt: TGTGCCAGCAGCTTATCGCTGGCAGGGATATTTAAGGAGACCCAGTACTTC
d_call: -; clone_size: -; v_call: TRBV5-5; j_call: TRBJ1-3; cdr3_aa: CASSLGPGYSGNTIYF; cdr3_nt: TGTGCCAGCAGCTTGGGTCCGGGATATTCTGGAAACACCATATATTTT
d_call: -; clone_size: -; v_call: TRBV2; j_call: TRBJ2-7; cdr3_aa: CASSELRAREQYF; cdr3_nt: TGTGCCAGCAGTGAACTGCGGGCAAGGGAGCAGTACTTC
d_call: TRBD1; clone_size: -; v_call: TRBV5-1; j_call: TRBJ2-7; cdr3_aa: CASSLVRTGPYEQYF; cdr3_nt: TGCGCCAGCAGCTTGGTTCGGACAGGACCCTACGAGCAGTACTTC
d_call: -; clone_size: -; v_call: TRBV7-2; j_call: TRBJ2-5; cdr3_aa: CASSGGWETQYF; cdr3_nt: TGTGCCAGCAGCGGGGGTTGGGAGACCCAGTACTTC
d_call: -; clone_size: -; v_call: TRBV7-9; j_call: TRBJ2-5; cdr3_aa: CASSKTDSRKKETQYF; cdr3_nt: TGTGCCAGCAGCAAGACGGACAGCCGCAAAAAAGAGACCCAGTACTTC
d_call: -; clone_size: -; v_call: TRBV5-1; j_call: TRBJ1-1; cdr3_aa: CASSLPKGGTEAFF; cdr3_nt: TGCGCCAGCAGCTTGCCCAAGGGAGGCACTGAAGCTTTCTTT
d_call: -; clone_size: -; v_call: TRBV4-2; j_call: TRBJ1-3; cdr3_aa: CASSQDLAGNTIYF; cdr3_nt: TGTGCCAGCAGCCAAGATTTAGCTGGAAACACCATATATTTT
d_call: -; clone_size: -; v_call: TRBV28; j_call: TRBJ1-2; cdr3_aa: CASSLPERVFVNGYTF; cdr3_nt: TGTGCCAGCAGTTTACCAGAGAGGGTCTTCGTTAATGGCTACACCTTC
d_call: TRBD1; clone_size: -; v_call: TRBV7-8; j_call: TRBJ1-6; cdr3_aa: CASRKSGQGIGLALHF; cdr3_nt: TGTGCCAGCAGGAAGTCAGGACAGGGTATTGGGTTGGCCCTCCACTTT
d_call: -; clone_size: few; v_call: TRBV4-2; j_call: TRBJ2-7; cdr3_aa: CASSPGRSPYEQYF; cdr3_nt: TGTGCCAGCAGTCCGGGACGGAGTCCCTACGAGCAGTACTTC
d_call: -; clone_size: -; v_call: TRBV7-8; j_call: TRBJ2-1; cdr3_aa: CASSLGLFNEQFF; cdr3_nt: TGTGCCAGCAGCTTAGGACTCTTCAATGAGCAGTTCTTC
d_call: TRBD1; clone_size: few; v_call: TRBV6-2/TRBV6-3; j_call: TRBJ1-5; cdr3_aa: CASSPGTGRSQPQHF; cdr3_nt: TGTGCCAGCAGTCCCGGGACAGGGCGTTCTCAGCCCCAGCATTTT